This record looks at one T cell receptor (beta chain) sequence and its context. What it recognizes is unknown. The CDR3 runs 11 residues. CDR1 and CDR2 from the germline V gene are LGHDT and YNNKEL (reference sequence). The V gene lost 7 bases and the J gene lost 5 bases, with 8 bases spanning the gap. These data come from a study of T-cell memory formation after mild COVID-19. The wider study: Largely donor-specific TCR clusters were found. Study outcomes and limitations: Whether day 37 second-wave clones are SARS-CoV-2-specific was not confirmed. A subset of responding clones appeared in pre-infection memory, suggesting cross-reactive memory joined.

TCRdb fed the 5' RACE reads into MiXCR, producing one record per CDR3 protein. Of about 290,000 distinct CDR3 sequences detected, approximately 15% appear once; the ten largest clones hold around 23%. The TCR comes from a man between 18 and 29 years old who had mild COVID-19 (a few samples of this study predate the infection). Cell type and time point are not known. V usage is TRBV3-1 and J usage is TRBJ2-5; no reliable D call. Sequences were obtained from PBMCs or a T cell subset sorted from them (not recorded which). The CDR3 sequence is CASTVRETQYF. The CDR3 DNA is TGTGCCAGCACCGTTCGGGAGACCCAGTACTTC.